This T cell receptor (beta chain) was documented in a study of post-analysis software for immune sequencing data (dated by TCRdb to between 2014 and 2017). Context from the whole study: The recorded disease courses included relapsing-remitting, secondary progressive and progressive-relapsing multiple sclerosis, and some patients had no subtype annotation. Patient repertoires were compared against roughly 11 previously published healthy control repertoires from donors aged about 6 to 27 years. A subset of samples was prepared in parallel using single-end sample barcoding, then pooled and co-amplified after Illumina adapter ligation. The study at large found these results: Normalized Chao1 diversity was significantly lower in multiple sclerosis patients than controls, suggesting substantial peripheral T-cell clonal expansion. Strong co-clustering of samples prepared in the same batch was shown by direct clustering with F measure, prompting a batch-effect correction. Patients showed significantly higher frequencies than controls for a handful of TRBV segments, among them TRBV5-6, TRBV5-1 and TRBV20-1. The control group was slightly older than the multiple sclerosis patient group.

To demonstrate the VDJtools post-analysis software, the study profiled TCR beta repertoires from the peripheral blood of some 13 young patients with multiple sclerosis. Multiple sclerosis patients were children and adolescents aged roughly 6 to 16 years. This clonotype has a count of ten or more. The clone's antigen remains unknown. Per-base qualities were not stored, and no clone one base away is much larger. Libraries were prepared through PCR. Data came from an Illumina HiSeq 2500. To reduce PCR and sequencing biases, unique molecular identifiers were built into the TCR beta cDNA libraries. Per 1 to 10 million input T cells, approximately 500,000 cDNA molecules were obtained, such that each molecule approximated one T cell. Patient libraries were prepared and sequenced with the same protocol used for the earlier healthy control dataset. Samples belonging to the same batch were prepared together, multiplexed and sequenced on a shared HiSeq lane. On the study's bioinformatics: MIGEC was used to process the raw barcoded reads, and molecular identifier groups with only a single read were discarded before consensus assembly and CDR3 extraction. Clonotype tables were post-analysed with VDJtools, normalizing diversity by down-sampling all datasets to the smallest sample size. To correct batch-related cross-sample contamination, repertoire overlap clustering matched CDR3 amino acid sequences but not nucleotide sequences. TCRdb trimmed public reads at Q25 via fastp, called clones via MiXCR and kept in-frame beta chains. All rows with the same CDR3 protein become a single entry with the most common DNA and genes. The V and J calls were not made by the authors but by TCRdb's processing. This sample gives 700,000 to 900,000 distinct CDR3 sequences in total; around 42% of them show up just once. Roughly 4.4% of the sample rests with the top ten.

Trimming takes 4 bases from V and 1 base from J, and the germline ends sit 14 bases apart. From the cysteine through the phenylalanine, the CDR3 covers 15 amino acids. Only the CDR3 portion is preserved as DNA: 45 bases, with reading frame beginning at the first base. Based on the germline V gene, the CDR1 and CDR2 sequences are SGHRS and YFSETQ. Recombination connected TRBV5-1 to TRBJ1-2; TRBD1 is perhaps the D gene, given 5 matching bases. Sequenced sample: blood. The sequence was collected from a girl aged 10 to 17 with multiple sclerosis. The sequence in DNA is TGCGCCAGCAGCCCCCTGGGGGGGGATAACTATGGCTACACCTTC. It specifies CASSPLGGDNYGYTF. Joined to the reference TRBV5-1 and TRBJ1-2 proteins, this CDR3 gives the full variable domain: KAGVTQTPRYLIKTRGQQVTLSCSPISGHRSVSWYQQTPGQGLQFLFEYFSETQRNKGNFPGRFSGRQFSNSRSEMNVSTLELGDSALYLCASSPLGGDNYGYTFGSGTRLTVV.